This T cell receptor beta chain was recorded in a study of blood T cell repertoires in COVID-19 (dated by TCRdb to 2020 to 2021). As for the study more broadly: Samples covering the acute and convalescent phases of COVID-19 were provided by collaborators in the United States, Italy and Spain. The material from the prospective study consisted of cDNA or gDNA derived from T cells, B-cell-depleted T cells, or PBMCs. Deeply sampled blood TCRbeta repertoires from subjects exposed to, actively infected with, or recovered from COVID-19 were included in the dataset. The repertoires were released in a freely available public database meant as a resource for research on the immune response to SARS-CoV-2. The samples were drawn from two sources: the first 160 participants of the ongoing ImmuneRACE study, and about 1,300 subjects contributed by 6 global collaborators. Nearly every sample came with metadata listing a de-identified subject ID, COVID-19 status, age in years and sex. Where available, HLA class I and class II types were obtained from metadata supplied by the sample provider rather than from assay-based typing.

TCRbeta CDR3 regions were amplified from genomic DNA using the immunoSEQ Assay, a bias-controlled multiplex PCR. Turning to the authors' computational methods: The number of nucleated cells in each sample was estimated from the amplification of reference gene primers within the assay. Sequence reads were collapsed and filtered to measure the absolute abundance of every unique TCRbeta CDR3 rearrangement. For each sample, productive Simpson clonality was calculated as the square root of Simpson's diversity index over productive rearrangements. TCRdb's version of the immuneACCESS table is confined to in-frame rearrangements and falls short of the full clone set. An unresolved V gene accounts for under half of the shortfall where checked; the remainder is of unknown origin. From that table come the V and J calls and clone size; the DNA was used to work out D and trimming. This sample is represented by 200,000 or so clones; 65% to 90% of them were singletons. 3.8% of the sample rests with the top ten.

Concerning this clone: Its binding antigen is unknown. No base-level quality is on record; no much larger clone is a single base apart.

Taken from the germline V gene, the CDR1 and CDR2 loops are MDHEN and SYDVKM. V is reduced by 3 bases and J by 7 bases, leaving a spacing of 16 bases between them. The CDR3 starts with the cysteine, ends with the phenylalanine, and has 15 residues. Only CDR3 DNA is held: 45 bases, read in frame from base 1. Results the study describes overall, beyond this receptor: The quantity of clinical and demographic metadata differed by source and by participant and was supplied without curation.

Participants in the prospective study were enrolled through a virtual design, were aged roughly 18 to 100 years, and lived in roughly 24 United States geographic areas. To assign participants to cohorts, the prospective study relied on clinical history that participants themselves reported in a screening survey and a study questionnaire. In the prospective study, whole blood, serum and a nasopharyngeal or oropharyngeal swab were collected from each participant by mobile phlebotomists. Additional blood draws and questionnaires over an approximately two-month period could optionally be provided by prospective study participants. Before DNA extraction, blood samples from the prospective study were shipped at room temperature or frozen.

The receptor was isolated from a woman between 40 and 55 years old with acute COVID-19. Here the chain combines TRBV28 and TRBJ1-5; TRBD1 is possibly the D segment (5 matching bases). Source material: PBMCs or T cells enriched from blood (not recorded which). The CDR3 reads CASSFSRQGSQPQHF. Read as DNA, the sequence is TGTGCCAGCAGTTTTTCCCGCCAGGGTTCGCAGCCCCAGCATTTT.